Each of the 16 T cell receptor beta chains below was sequenced from the same sample in a study of human thymus T cells. Only in-frame clones appear in the TCRdb table, and some are missing; sequencing was by immunoSEQ multiplex PCR. The sample includes about 46,000 clones, 85% to 95% seen only once; the top ten take roughly 0.16%. The sequenced sample was blood. The receptors originated from a girl in the first two years of life with a congenital heart defect but otherwise immunologically healthy.

The chain has TRBV19 and TRBJ2-7; D gene ambiguous. The germline V and J ends were trimmed by 6 bases and 3 bases, with 6 bases remaining between them. CDR1 and CDR2 from the germline V gene are LNHDA and SQIVND (reference sequence). The CDR3 runs to 11 residues. The CDR3 protein is CASSPGYEQYF. The CDR3 nucleotides read TGTGCCAGTAGCCCCGGCTACGAGCAGTACTTC.

This clone has only one observation. The rearrangement uses TRBV18 and TRBJ2-5; D unclear. V lost 3 bases to trimming and J lost 4 bases, with 6 bases between them. CDR1 is KGHSH and CDR2 is LQKENI in the germline V gene. The CDR3 runs 12 residues. The CDR3 sequence: CASSPGSETQYF. In DNA, the CDR3 is TGTGCCAGCTCACCTGGTTCAGAGACCCAGTACTTC.

The genes are TRBV6-5 and TRBJ1-5; TRBD1 matches 8 bases. V dropped 8 bases and J dropped 0; count of bases not matched to a gene: 3. Germline V gene data show CDR1 as MNHEY and CDR2 as SVGAGI. This CDR3 is 14 amino acids long. CDR3 amino acids: CASGTGNSNQPQHF. The CDR3 nucleotides read TGTGCCAGCGGGACAGGCAATAGCAATCAGCCCCAGCATTTT.

J is TRBJ2-3 and V is TRBV6-1, with D possibly being TRBD1 (6 bases). V was shortened by 7 bases and J by 1 base, with 15 bases between the two germline ends. The CDR3 is 15 amino acids. The germline CDR1 and CDR2 sequences are MNHNS and SASEGT. CDR3 amino acids: CASTNGQSRTDTQYF. The CDR3 region has the DNA TGTGCCAGCACTAACGGACAGTCCCGCACAGATACGCAGTATTTT.

The chain couples TRBV10-2 to TRBJ2-5; 7 bases fit TRBD1. This CDR3 has 16 amino acids. Germline CDR1 is WSHSY and CDR2 is SAAADI. Trimming took 3 bases from V and 3 from J; bases not matched to a gene: 10. CDR3 in DNA: TGCGCCAGCAGTGATTTAGGGGGCGCGGAGGAAGAGACCCAGTACTTC. Protein sequence: CASSDLGGAEEETQYF.

The rearrangement joins TRBV9 to TRBJ2-1; 11 positions match TRBD2. Germline-derived CDR1 and CDR2 are SGDLS and YYNGEE. This CDR3 is 18 amino acids long. V lost 1 base to trimming and J lost 10 bases; unmatched junction nucleotides: 16. CDR3 protein: CASSVNVPLLAGGGEQFF. CDR3 DNA sequence: TGTGCCAGCAGCGTAAATGTCCCTCTCCTAGCGGGAGGAGGGGAGCAGTTCTTC.

V usage is TRBV12-5 and J usage is TRBJ1-5, with D hard to call. Germline CDR1 and CDR2: LGHNT and FRNRAP. This CDR3 has 14 residues. Trimming removed 9 bases from V and 3 bases from J, with 15 bases in between. CDR3 bases: TGTGCTAGCCTAACCCTGGGTCCCAATCAGCCCCAGCATTTT. It encodes CASLTLGPNQPQHF.

The CDR3 region is CATRNGGEETQYF. Written as DNA, the CDR3 is TGTGCCACCCGCAATGGGGGGGAAGAGACCCAGTACTTC. The V call is TRBV10-3, the J call TRBJ2-5, with 7 bases aligning to TRBD2. The CDR3 is made up of 13 amino acids. Germline V gene lookup returns CDR1 ENHRY and CDR2 SYGVKD. V dropped 10 bases and J dropped 3; count of bases not matched to a gene: 8.

This rearrangement joins TRBV7-2 to TRBJ2-7; 10 nucleotides match TRBD2. Germline lookup yields CDR1 SGHTA and CDR2 FQGNSA. This CDR3 contains 15 residues. The trim removed 4 bases at V and 2 bases at J, leaving 5 bases unmatched. The CDR3 DNA follows: TGTGCCAGCAGCTCTTCACTAGCGGGACCCTACGAGCAGTACTTC. Its protein is CASSSSLAGPYEQYF.

The rearrangement joins TRBV7-9 to TRBJ1-2; 7 bases map to TRBD1. The CDR3 runs to 12 residues. V shed 3 bases and J 12 bases; nucleotides not matched to a gene: 7. CDR1 is SEHNR, CDR2 FQNEAQ, per germline (reference sequence). The chain's CDR3 is CASSFSTGNHTF. CDR3 in DNA: TGTGCCAGCAGCTTCTCGACAGGGAACCACACCTTC.

J is TRBJ2-3 and V is TRBV28, with TRBD1 identical over 7 bases. This CDR3 is 13 amino acids long. Unmatched junction bases numbered 1, after V lost 6 bases and J lost 1 base. CDR1 is MDHEN, CDR2 SYDVKM, per germline. The CDR3, as DNA: TGTGCCAGCAGAGGACAGGGCACAGATACGCAGTATTTT. It yields the protein CASRGQGTDTQYF.

The rearrangement joins TRBV18 to TRBJ2-1, with TRBD2 matching over 12 bases. The germline V gene has CDR1 KGHSH and CDR2 LQKENI. The V segment lost 0 bases and the J segment 11 bases; nucleotides outside the gene matches: 14. CDR3 length: 18 residues. In DNA, the CDR3 is TGTGCCAGCTCACCACCGTTTCGCCCTTCTAGCGGGGGGGGGAAGCAGTTCTTC. Translation: CASSPPFRPSSGGGKQFF.

V usage is TRBV5-4 and J usage is TRBJ1-1; D uncertain. This CDR3 is built from 16 residues. V was clipped by 4 bases and J by 1 base, with 17 bases between them. The germline V gene has CDR1 SGHNT and CDR2 YYREEE (reference sequence). The DNA for the CDR3 is TGTGCCAGCAGCAGCCGATCGACACTTTGGAACACTGAAGCTTTCTTT. Protein: CASSSRSTLWNTEAFF.

V and J are TRBV4-1 and TRBJ1-5; 8 bases are a match to TRBD1. J was trimmed by 2 bases and V by 0 bases; bases with no gene match: 3. Germline CDR1 reads MGHRA; CDR2 reads YSYEKL. The CDR3 is made up of 16 amino acids. The CDR3 protein is CASSQDTGGGNQPQHF. CDR3 sequence (DNA): TGCGCCAGCAGCCAAGATACAGGGGGGGGCAATCAGCCCCAGCATTTT.

In this sample, this clone turned up a few times. This chain uses TRBV5-1 with TRBJ1-2, with unresolved D. Germline CDR1 and CDR2: SGHRS and YFSETQ. Trimming took 2 bases from V and 4 from J, leaving 6 bases between them. The CDR3 has 12 amino acids. The CDR3: CASSLPGYGYTF. In DNA form, the CDR3 reads TGCGCCAGCAGCTTACCAGGCTATGGCTACACCTTC.

This clone has a single count. The rearrangement joins TRBV4-1 to TRBJ2-5; TRBD2 is a possible D gene (6 bases). Trimming took 4 bases from V and 5 from J, leaving 11 bases between them. Germline lookup yields CDR1 MGHRA and CDR2 YSYEKL. The CDR3 loop spans 13 amino acids. CDR3: CASSRGGMETQYF. CDR3 sequence (DNA): TGCGCCAGCAGCCGAGGAGGGATGGAGACCCAGTACTTC.